The 25 T cell receptor beta chains in this list originate from one sample, sequenced in a study of molecular identifiers for immune sequencing clone quantification. MiXCR, run by TCRdb on the PCR reads, gives a single entry per CDR3 protein. This sample has 250,000 to 400,000 distinct CDR3 sequences; over 20% occur once, and the top ten carry approximately 0.8%. What was sequenced was naive CD8+ T cells from blood, with Jurkat cell RNA spiked in. The sample's subset: FACS-sorted CD8+CD4-CCR7+CD45RA+ naive T cells. All receptors derive from a human donor in good health. Some libraries in this study had Jurkat cell RNA spiked in.

This clonotype was counted many times. The chain is built from TRBV6-6 and TRBJ2-3; 7 bases are shared with TRBD2. CDR1 is MNHNY and CDR2 is SVGAGI in the germline V gene (reference sequence). V lost 6 bases and J lost 4; bases outside the gene matches: 13. The CDR3 extends over 16 amino acids. This chain's CDR3 is CASSTPWASGSDTQYF. The DNA for the CDR3 is TGTGCCAGCAGCACCCCGTGGGCTAGCGGATCAGATACGCAGTATTTT.

V gene TRBV10-3 combines with J gene TRBJ2-3; 14 nucleotides align to TRBD2. J was trimmed by 2 bases and V by 6 bases; bases with no gene match: 7. The CDR3 runs to 17 residues. Looked up from germline, CDR1 is ENHRY and CDR2 is SYGVKD. CDR3: CAISSGTSGGPTDTQYF. DNA of the CDR3: TGTGCCATCAGCTCAGGGACTAGCGGGGGACCCACAGATACGCAGTATTTT.

Details on this clonotype: The junction departs from germline at one end; a sequencing error may be responsible. The J gene is TRBJ2-3, the V gene TRBV19; D not certain. This CDR3 spans 16 amino acids. Germline V gene data show CDR1 as LNHDA and CDR2 as SQIVND (reference sequence). The CDR3 DNA sequence: TGTGCCAGTAGTATTATTCCGGGCGCTCAGCCAGATGCGCAGTATTTT. This gives the protein CASSIIPGAQPDAQYF.

The chain combines TRBV13 with TRBJ2-5; perhaps TRBD1 as D (6 bases). Trimming took 2 bases from V and 2 from J, leaving 15 bases between them. CDR3 size: 16 residues. The V gene's germline CDR1 is PRHDT and CDR2 FYEKMQ (reference sequence). DNA of the CDR3: TGTGCCAGCAGCTTAAAAATTATTCAGGGGCAAGAGACCCAGTACTTC. Translating it yields CASSLKIIQGQETQYF.

This clonotype was detected ten times or more. The CDR3 loop is CSVRDKSSYEQYF. DNA of the CDR3: TGCAGCGTACGGGACAAGAGCTCCTACGAGCAGTACTTC. The chain employs TRBV29-1 and TRBJ2-7, with D possibly TRBD1 on 6 matching bases. Trimming removed 6 bases at V and 0 bases at J, with 12 bases between. This CDR3 has 13 amino acids. Germline CDR1 is SQVTM and CDR2 is ANQGSEA.

This clonotype was observed many times. V and J are TRBV2 and TRBJ2-3, with a weak D call TRBD2 (7 bases). V was cut by 8 bases and J by 6 bases, with 21 bases left in between. The CDR3 has 15 residues. Germline V gene data show CDR1 as SNHLY and CDR2 as FYNNEI. CDR3 nucleotide sequence: TGTGCCAGCGGGGACACGGCGGCGGGAGTGGATACGCAGTATTTT. It specifies CASGDTAAGVDTQYF.

The J gene is TRBJ2-1, the V gene TRBV19, with TRBD1 as a possible D gene (6 bases). Germline V gives CDR1 LNHDA, CDR2 SQIVND (reference sequence). The V end lost 7 bases, the J end lost 9 bases, and 19 bases lay between the germline ends. This CDR3 spans 14 amino acids. CDR3: CASISQGSSTEQFF. CDR3 DNA sequence: TGTGCCAGTATATCCCAGGGGTCTAGCACTGAGCAGTTCTTC.

With respect to this clonotype: A much larger clone differs from this one at a single base, so this may be a read error. J is TRBJ1-5 and V is TRBV20-1; D unresolved. Between the trimmed V and J ends, which lost 6 bases and 3 bases, there was a span of 21 bases. The germline CDR1 and CDR2 sequences are DFQATT and SNEGSKA (reference sequence). The CDR3 contains 16 residues. DNA of the CDR3: TGCAGTGCCCCCTGGATAGATCCAGGCCCCAATCAGCCCCAGCATTTT. This gives the protein CSAPWIDPGPNQPQHF.

This clonotype has a count of ten or more. The chain employs TRBV5-5 and TRBJ1-5; D is uncertain. From germline, CDR1 is SGHKS and CDR2 YYEKEE (reference sequence). This CDR3 is 13 amino acids long. Trimming left V 3 bases short and J 8 bases short, with 12 bases between. CDR3 loop: CASSWTLGEPQHF. The CDR3 DNA sequence: TGTGCCAGCAGCTGGACCCTCGGCGAGCCCCAGCATTTT.

On this clonotype: A much larger clone sits a single nucleotide away, making a read error possible. The V call is TRBV7-9, the J call TRBJ2-5; D might be TRBD1 or TRBD2, each matching 5 bases. With 5 bases removed from V and 2 bases from J, the gap between germline ends came to 21 bases. The CDR3 covers 17 residues. From germline, CDR1 is SEHNR and CDR2 FQNEAQ (reference sequence). In DNA form, the CDR3 reads TGTGCCAGCAGCCCACGGACCGGGACCGAGTCACAAGAGACCCAGTACTTC. Its protein product is CASSPRTGTESQETQYF.

This clonotype was detected ten times or more. The chain couples TRBV5-6 to TRBJ1-1; 7 bases fit TRBD1. Trimming at V came to 3 bases and at J to 7 bases, leaving 9 bases not matched to a gene. Germline CDR1 reads SGHDT; CDR2 reads YYEEEE. This CDR3 has 14 amino acids. This CDR3 is CASSYPGGRDEAFF. CDR3 sequence (DNA): TGTGCCAGCAGCTACCCAGGGGGACGGGATGAAGCTTTCTTT.

Concerning this clonotype itself: Possible read error: a much larger clone is one base away. The chain has TRBV7-2 and TRBJ1-1, with D hard to call. CDR1 is SGHTA, CDR2 FQGNSA, per germline. The CDR3 loop spans 15 amino acids. The V and J ends lost 7 bases and 2 bases respectively, with 17 bases between them. CDR3 DNA sequence: TGTGCCAGCACCGAACTCAATGGAGGTAACACTGAAGCTTTCTTT. Amino acids: CASTELNGGNTEAFF.

The sample holds one count of this clonotype. A much larger clonotype is one base distant, so this may be a read error. The chain joins TRBV6-5 to TRBJ1-4, with 8 bases that match TRBD1. Germline lookup yields CDR1 MNHEY and CDR2 SVGAGI. CDR3 length: 15 residues. The CDR3 DNA sequence: TGTGCCAGCAGCCGAACGACAGGGGAGTATGAAGAACTGTTTTTT. Amino acids: CASSRTTGEYEELFF.

On this clonotype itself: A much bigger clone sits one base away, suggesting this may be a read error. The rearrangement joins TRBV12-3 or TRBV12-4 to TRBJ2-7; D is tentatively TRBD1 or TRBD2 (6 bases each). CDR3 length: 15 residues. DNA of the CDR3: TGTGCCAGAAGTTTTAGGCTCGGGGGCTCTTACGAGCAGTACTTC. Translation: CARSFRLGGSYEQYF.

Many counts were recorded for this clonotype. V usage is TRBV7-6 and J usage is TRBJ2-3; TRBD2 matches at 10 bases. CDR3 size: 16 residues. Trimming removed 3 bases from V and 6 bases from J; junction bases left unmatched: 9. Looked up from germline, CDR1 is SGHVS and CDR2 is FNYEAQ. DNA of the CDR3: TGTGCCAGCAGCTTCCTAGCGGGAGTACCTACGGATACGCAGTATTTT. It is translated as CASSFLAGVPTDTQYF.

Remarks on this clonotype: This clone may be a read error of a much larger clone one base away. The rearrangement joins TRBV2 to TRBJ2-7, with a tentative D call TRBD2 (5 bases). The CDR3 sequence is 12 residues long. Germline loops: CDR1 SNHLY, CDR2 FYNNEI. Between the trimmed V and J ends, which lost 8 bases and 6 bases, there was a span of 14 bases. CDR3 in amino acids: CASWARGLEQYF. The CDR3 DNA follows: TGTGCCAGCTGGGCCCGCGGGCTCGAGCAGTACTTC.

V is TRBV11-2 and J is TRBJ2-1; D uncertain. The CDR3 totals 13 residues. Germline V gene sequence: CDR1 SGHAT, CDR2 FQNNGV. V was shortened by 5 bases and J by 9 bases, with 14 bases between the two germline ends. The CDR3 coding sequence is TGTGCCAGCAGCCCGGAGAACTCTGGTGAGCAGTTCTTC. Translating it yields CASSPENSGEQFF.

Of note for this clonotype: A much larger clone lies one base from this, so it may be a read error. This CDR3 fails to terminate in the conserved phenylalanine or tryptophan, so it likely reflects a read error. The CDR3 DNA reads TGTGCCAGCAGCTCCTCCTATCCTGAAGCTTTCCTT. It codes for CASSSSYPEAFL. This chain connects TRBV7-9 to TRBJ1-1; D remains ambiguous. Germline V lookup: CDR1 SEHNR, CDR2 FQNEAQ (reference sequence). Trimming left V 4 bases short and J 6 bases short, with 9 bases between. This CDR3 spans 12 amino acids.

Ten or more counts support this clonotype. The chain links TRBV12-3 or TRBV12-4 to TRBJ1-1, with 7 bases lining up with TRBD1. J gave up 7 bases and V 5 bases, and 7 bases lay outside the gene matches. This CDR3 contains 13 residues. CDR3 in DNA: TGTGCCAGCAGTCGAGACAGGGTTGGTGAAGCTTTCTTT. This gives the protein CASSRDRVGEAFF.

The chain links TRBV27 to TRBJ2-1; D is tentatively TRBD1 or TRBD2 (5 bases each). The germline V gene encodes CDR1 MNHEY and CDR2 SMNVEV (reference sequence). This CDR3 region has 16 residues. The ends were cut back, 4 bases at V and 0 bases at J, with 13 bases in the middle. The CDR3 region is CASSSPGPSSYNEQFF. The CDR3 coding sequence is TGTGCCAGCAGTTCTCCGGGACCGAGCTCCTACAATGAGCAGTTCTTC.

This clonotype appeared many times. The rearrangement links TRBV7-9 to TRBJ2-7, with 8 nucleotides matching TRBD1. CDR3 length equals 14 residues. V trimming: 5 bases; J trimming: 1 base; junction bases outside the gene matches: 4. The germline V gene has CDR1 SEHNR and CDR2 FQNEAQ (reference sequence). The CDR3 protein is CASSQTGESYEQYF. The DNA for the CDR3 is TGTGCCAGCAGCCAGACAGGGGAGTCCTACGAGCAGTACTTC.

A note on this clonotype: Just one base apart from a much larger clone, this may be a read error. The chain recombines TRBV10-2 with TRBJ1-6; D is ambiguous. Germline V gene data show CDR1 as WSHSY and CDR2 as SAAADI. V was trimmed by 3 bases and J by 3 bases, leaving 12 bases between them. This CDR3 spans 16 amino acids. The CDR3 loop reads CASSDSEVLYNSPLHF. The CDR3 DNA reads as TGCGCCAGCAGTGATTCGGAGGTCCTCTATAATTCACCCCTCCACTTT.

For this clonotype: This sequence may be a read error, since a much larger clone differs from it by one base. The rearrangement uses TRBV30 and TRBJ2-3, with D perhaps matching TRBD1 (5 bases). The CDR3 totals 12 residues. CDR1 GTSNPN and CDR2 SVGIG come from the germline V gene (reference sequence). Between the trimmed V and J ends, which lost 3 bases and 6 bases, there was a span of 10 bases. Here the CDR3 DNA reads TGTGCCTGGAGAGCGACAGAGGATACGCAGTATTTT. Residues: CAWRATEDTQYF.

This clonotype has at least ten counts. The genes are TRBV28 and TRBJ2-3; D gene unclear. V lost 6 bases and J 2 bases, leaving 12 bases between the germline ends. The CDR3 extends over 14 amino acids. Germline CDR1 and CDR2: MDHEN and SYDVKM. CDR3 DNA: TGTGCCAGCAGCCAACCCCACGACACAGATACGCAGTATTTT. This gives the protein CASSQPHDTDTQYF.

Details on this clonotype: A much larger clone sits a single nucleotide away, making a read error possible. The V gene is TRBV20-1, the J gene TRBJ1-6, with D perhaps matching TRBD1 (6 bases). The CDR3 contains 15 residues. Germline V gene lookup returns CDR1 DFQATT and CDR2 SNEGSKA (reference sequence). The CDR3 nucleotides read TGCAGTGCTAGAGATCAAGAGGGGGAAAATTCACTCCTCCACTTT. This codes for CSARDQEGENSLLHF.